This passage covers 32 T cell receptor beta chains from one sample sequenced in a study of shared clonotypes between healthy human individuals. Cells designated naive CD8 were CD45RO-negative and were positively selected for CCR7, with terminally differentiated effector memory CD45RA+ cells excluded. Here immunoSEQ multiplex PCR was the method, and the copy in TCRdb shows in-frame clones only, minus some. The table lists around 650,000 clones, roughly 95% of them singletons. The specimen was naive CD8+ T cells sorted from blood. The source is a woman in her 30s in good health.

As regards this clone: Other DNA sequences within the sample encode an identical CDR3. The V call is TRBV27, the J call TRBJ2-7; 9 positions agree with TRBD1. There are 15 residues in the CDR3. Germline CDR1 and CDR2: MNHEY and SMNVEV (reference sequence). The V segment lost 8 bases and the J segment 3 bases; nucleotides outside the gene matches: 11. The CDR3 is CASSLPGTGIYEQYF. The CDR3 DNA is TGTGCCAGCTCCCTCCCCGGGACAGGGATCTACGAGCAGTACTTC.

This chain joins TRBV4-1 and TRBJ2-3; 8 nucleotides agree with TRBD2. This CDR3 contains 16 residues. CDR1 MGHRA and CDR2 YSYEKL come from the germline V gene. Losses at the gene ends were 2 bases for V and 2 bases for J; bases not matched to a gene: 6. CDR3 bases: TGCGCCAGCAGCCAATCATGGCGGGAGGCCACAGATACGCAGTATTTT. It encodes CASSQSWREATDTQYF.

This rearrangement joins TRBV5-8 to TRBJ2-1; no firm D call. This CDR3 is built from 12 residues. The V gene's germline CDR1 is SGHTS and CDR2 YDEGEE. V was trimmed by 4 bases and J by 6 bases, leaving 8 bases between them. As DNA, the CDR3 is TGTGCCAGCAGCCAAAGTACCAATGAGCAGTTCTTC. As protein: CASSQSTNEQFF.

This chain uses TRBV28 with TRBJ2-7; 7 nucleotides line up with TRBD2. Germline CDR1 and CDR2: MDHEN and SYDVKM. The CDR3 runs 12 residues. With V trimmed by 6 bases and J by 3 bases, 2 bases remained unmatched. In DNA, the CDR3 is TGTGCCAGCAGGGGGGGGAACTACGAGCAGTACTTC. Its protein is CASRGGNYEQYF.

J is TRBJ1-2 and V is TRBV4-1; the D is unclear. There are 15 residues in the CDR3. Germline V gene sequence: CDR1 MGHRA, CDR2 YSYEKL. The V and J ends lost 1 base and 2 bases respectively, with 11 bases between them. The CDR3 loop is CASSQASSGNYGYTF. As DNA, the CDR3 is TGCGCCAGCAGCCAAGCCTCTTCCGGGAACTATGGCTACACCTTC.

This clone was counted once. The genes are TRBV4-2 and TRBJ2-1; perhaps TRBD2 as D (6 bases). CDR1 and CDR2 (germline): LGHNA, YNFKEQ. The CDR3 runs 19 residues. The ends were cut back, 2 bases at V and 8 bases at J, with 28 bases in the middle. CDR3: CASSQLGQIQEGQVYEQFF. CDR3 nucleotide sequence: TGTGCCAGCAGCCAACTCGGCCAAATACAGGAGGGCCAGGTCTATGAGCAGTTCTTC.

The chain recombines TRBV10-2 with TRBJ2-3; D remains ambiguous. The CDR3 spans 13 residues. The V end lost 7 bases, the J end lost 8 bases, and 16 bases lay between the germline ends. The germline CDR1 and CDR2 sequences are WSHSY and SAAADI. CDR3: CASIGTEILTQYF. For the CDR3, the DNA is TGCGCCAGCATCGGAACGGAGATCCTTACGCAGTATTTT.

The chain employs TRBV11-2 and TRBJ2-7; D gene uncertain. Per germline, CDR1 SGHAT and CDR2 FQNNGV. V dropped 3 bases and J dropped 3 bases, with 12 bases sitting between them. The CDR3 is 14 amino acids. CDR3 bases: TGTGCCAGCAGCTTTGGGTGGGATAACTACGAGCAGTACTTC. Protein: CASSFGWDNYEQYF. The variable domain in full, completed from reference TRBV11-2 and TRBJ2-7, reads EAGVAQSPRYKIIEKRQSVAFWCNPISGHATLYWYQQILGQGPKLLIQFQNNGVVDDSQLPKDRFSAERLKGVDSTLKIQPAKLEDSAVYLCASSFGWDNYEQYFGPGTRLTVT.

This clone was recorded only once. This chain connects TRBV5-6 to TRBJ1-1; perhaps TRBD1 as D (6 bases). V was cut by 0 bases and J by 4 bases, with 13 bases left in between. Looked up from germline, CDR1 is SGHDT and CDR2 is YYEEEE. The length of the CDR3 is 15 residues. The CDR3 nucleotides are TGTGCCAGCAGCTTGGCCCTCACAGGGAGCACTGAAGCTTTCTTT. As protein: CASSLALTGSTEAFF. Full variable domain (outside the CDR3, taken from reference TRBV5-6 and TRBJ1-1): DAGVTQSPTHLIKTRGQQVTLRCSPKSGHDTVSWYQQALGQGPQFIFQYYEEEERQRGNFPDRFSGHQFPNYSSELNVNALLLGDSALYLCASSLALTGSTEAFFGQGTRLTVV.

V and J are TRBV5-1 and TRBJ2-1; tentatively, D is TRBD2 (6 bases). This CDR3 has 14 residues. Germline CDR1 SGHRS, CDR2 YFSETQ. Trimming stripped 1 base from V and 9 bases from J, with 14 bases between. CDR3 in DNA: TGCGCCAGCAGCTTGACCTTTAGCGGCTCTGAGCAGTTCTTC. Amino acids: CASSLTFSGSEQFF.

This chain connects TRBV6-6 to TRBJ2-7; possible D gene TRBD1, 6 bases. The CDR3 consists of 13 residues. The V gene's germline CDR1 is MNHNY and CDR2 SVGAGI (reference sequence). V lost 0 bases and J lost 5, with 8 bases in between. CDR3 sequence: CASSYSGTHEQYF. The CDR3 DNA sequence: TGTGCCAGCAGTTACTCCGGGACACACGAGCAGTACTTC.

The genes are TRBV28 and TRBJ1-1; no reliable D call. V lost 6 bases to trimming and J lost 2 bases, with 10 bases between them. This CDR3 spans 13 amino acids. Germline V lookup: CDR1 MDHEN, CDR2 SYDVKM. The DNA for the CDR3 is TGTGCCAGCAGCCTTTTGACCAACACTGAAGCTTTCTTT. Protein sequence: CASSLLTNTEAFF.

The chain joins TRBV28 to TRBJ1-1; weak D call: TRBD1 (5 bases). V was pared by 1 base and J by 0 bases, with 12 bases between. The CDR3 length is 16 residues. The germline CDR1 and CDR2 sequences are MDHEN and SYDVKM. CDR3 coding DNA: TGTGCCAGCAGTTTATTTTCCAGGGCGGTGAACACTGAAGCTTTCTTT. It yields the protein CASSLFSRAVNTEAFF.

The CDR3 nucleotides read TGTGCCAGCTCACCGAGACCTGGGCAGAACACCGGGGAGCTGTTTTTT. Translated, it gives CASSPRPGQNTGELFF. The chain couples TRBV18 to TRBJ2-2; D is unresolved. The length of the CDR3 is 16 residues. V was trimmed by 3 bases and J by 1 base, leaving 12 bases between them. The germline V gene encodes CDR1 KGHSH and CDR2 LQKENI.

The V gene is TRBV4-1, the J gene TRBJ1-5; D is unclear. The CDR3 contains 14 residues. V was cut by 5 bases and J by 2 bases, with 10 bases left in between. CDR1 is MGHRA and CDR2 is YSYEKL in the germline V gene. Here the CDR3 DNA reads TGCGCCAGCAGCACAAGGGTGGGCAATCAGCCCCAGCATTTT. It encodes CASSTRVGNQPQHF.

V gene TRBV6-1 combines with J gene TRBJ1-4; a weak D match, TRBD1 (6 bases). Germline CDR1 is MNHNS and CDR2 is SASEGT. This CDR3 comprises 15 residues. V gave up 1 base and J gave up 10 bases, with 16 bases separating them. CDR3 in amino acids: CASSEDPGEGIKLFF. The CDR3 bases are TGTGCCAGCAGTGAAGACCCAGGGGAGGGGATAAAACTGTTTTTT.

This clone appeared a few times. The chain carries TRBV19 and TRBJ1-5; D gene ambiguous. Trimming left V 2 bases short and J 0 bases short, with 5 bases between. Germline lookup yields CDR1 LNHDA and CDR2 SQIVND (reference sequence). There are 14 residues in the CDR3. The CDR3 loop reads CASSIIYSNQPQHF. The CDR3 coding sequence is TGTGCCAGTAGTATAATTTATAGCAATCAGCCCCAGCATTTT.

A single count supports this clone. This rearrangement joins TRBV5-1 to TRBJ2-5; TRBD2 might be the D (5 bases). The CDR3 runs 13 residues. Germline loops: CDR1 SGHRS, CDR2 YFSETQ. V shed 4 bases and J shed 5 bases, with 12 bases lying between them. CDR3: CASSEDYGETQYF. CDR3 DNA sequence: TGCGCCAGCAGCGAAGACTACGGGGAGACCCAGTACTTC.

In the case of this clone: The same CDR3 can be traced to other DNA sequences in this sample. The chain is built from TRBV27 and TRBJ1-5; perhaps TRBD1 as D (6 bases). V was pared by 2 bases and J by 3 bases, with 8 bases between. The CDR3 is 14 residues long. Germline V gives CDR1 MNHEY, CDR2 SMNVEV (reference sequence). The CDR3 nucleotides read TGTGCCAGCAGTTTAAGGGGGTACAATCAGCCCCAGCATTTT. Translated: CASSLRGYNQPQHF.

About this clone: The sample carries other DNA sequences with the same CDR3. The chain links TRBV6-6 to TRBJ1-5; D gene uncertain. The V and J ends lost 2 bases and 0 bases respectively, with 8 bases between them. The CDR3 runs to 15 residues. The V gene's germline CDR1 is MNHNY and CDR2 SVGAGI (reference sequence). The CDR3 reads CASSYEGNSNQPQHF. CDR3 bases: TGTGCCAGCAGTTACGAAGGAAATAGCAATCAGCCCCAGCATTTT.

The V call is TRBV15, the J call TRBJ1-3; D is possibly TRBD1 (6 bases). Germline CDR1 is LNHNV and CDR2 is YYDKDF (reference sequence). CDR3 length: 19 amino acids. Trimming removed 5 bases from V and 0 bases from J, with 23 bases in between. CDR3 nucleotides: TGTGCCACCAGCGCGAAGGACAGCTCCTATCTATTCTCTGGAAACACCATATATTTT. It translates to CATSAKDSSYLFSGNTIYF.

This chain connects TRBV7-9 to TRBJ2-3, with D possibly called TRBD1 or TRBD2 (5 bases each). V lost 1 base and J 1 base, leaving 15 bases between the germline ends. This CDR3 is built from 17 residues. Germline V gene sequence: CDR1 SEHNR, CDR2 FQNEAQ (reference sequence). CDR3 loop: CASSLGPSGQRTDTQYF. The CDR3 DNA reads TGTGCCAGCAGCTTAGGGCCCTCGGGGCAACGCACAGATACGCAGTATTTT.

The chain couples TRBV2 to TRBJ2-1; D gene unclear. The CDR3 is made up of 15 amino acids. V lost 8 bases to trimming and J lost 6 bases, with 20 bases between them. Germline V gives CDR1 SNHLY, CDR2 FYNNEI. The CDR3 nucleotides read TGTGCCAGCGCAGCTCCGGACGGAGTGCCCAATGAGCAGTTCTTC. This sequence encodes CASAAPDGVPNEQFF.

The J gene is TRBJ2-1, the V gene TRBV29-1; D ambiguous. V was cut by 8 bases and J by 5 bases, with 7 bases left in between. The CDR3 runs to 10 residues. Per the germline V gene, CDR1 is SQVTM and CDR2 is ANQGSEA. The CDR3 spells CSTENNEQFF. The CDR3 DNA sequence: TGCAGCACAGAGAACAATGAGCAGTTCTTC.

The V call is TRBV27, the J call TRBJ2-6; 7 nucleotides align to TRBD1. This CDR3 has 19 residues. Unmatched junction bases numbered 12, after V lost 4 bases and J lost 0 bases. Germline-derived CDR1 and CDR2 are MNHEY and SMNVEV (reference sequence). The CDR3 protein is CASSSQLTGVNSGANVLTF. CDR3 bases: TGTGCCAGCAGTTCCCAACTAACAGGGGTCAACTCTGGGGCCAACGTCCTGACTTTC.

V is TRBV6-5 and J is TRBJ2-1, with D unresolved. The CDR3 consists of 13 residues. Trimming left V 2 bases short and J 5 bases short, with 7 bases between. Germline V gives CDR1 MNHEY, CDR2 SVGAGI. CDR3 DNA: TGTGCCAGCAGTTACCTCACCCACAATGAGCAGTTCTTC. Protein product: CASSYLTHNEQFF.

CDR3 sequence: CASSQTGTVQETQYF. Written as DNA, the CDR3 is TGTGCCAGCAGCCAAACCGGGACGGTTCAAGAGACCCAGTACTTC. The chain uses TRBV14 and TRBJ2-5; D could derive from TRBD1 or TRBD2 (5 bases each). CDR1 is SGHDN, CDR2 FVKESK, per germline. This CDR3 contains 15 residues. The V end lost 2 bases, the J end lost 2 bases, and 12 bases lay between the germline ends.

The CDR3 nucleotides are TGTGCCAGCAGCCCCAGGGGTCCGCTAGGGGACACTGAAGCTTTCTTT. Amino acid sequence: CASSPRGPLGDTEAFF. The J gene is TRBJ1-1, the V gene TRBV27, with D perhaps matching TRBD1 (6 bases). Per germline, CDR1 MNHEY and CDR2 SMNVEV (reference sequence). The V end lost 6 bases, the J end lost 3 bases, and 20 bases lay between the germline ends. CDR3 size: 16 residues.

The chain carries TRBV28 and TRBJ2-7; D is ambiguous. This CDR3 is built from 19 residues. V lost 6 bases and J lost 2, with 29 bases in between. The germline V gene encodes CDR1 MDHEN and CDR2 SYDVKM. The CDR3 loop reads CASSTALSPDRLSAYEQYF. The CDR3 bases are TGTGCCAGCAGCACTGCGTTATCTCCGGATAGACTTTCGGCCTACGAGCAGTACTTC.

In this sample, this clone turned up once. The sample has other DNA sequences that encode this CDR3 too. The chain links TRBV28 to TRBJ1-1; possible D gene TRBD1, 5 bases. This CDR3 contains 14 residues. Trimming left V 1 base short and J 2 bases short, with 8 bases between. The germline V gene has CDR1 MDHEN and CDR2 SYDVKM. The CDR3 reads CASSLLGGNTEAFF. The CDR3 DNA follows: TGTGCCAGCAGTTTATTGGGGGGAAACACTGAAGCTTTCTTT.

With respect to this clone: The sample holds other DNA sequences that translate to the same CDR3. The chain couples TRBV9 to TRBJ2-1, with D possibly matching TRBD2 (6 bases). The CDR3 spans 14 residues. CDR1 SGDLS and CDR2 YYNGEE come from the germline V gene. The ends were cut back, 10 bases at V and 2 bases at J, with 16 bases in the middle. For the CDR3, the DNA is TGTGCCTCATCAACCGGCGGGACCTACAATGAGCAGTTCTTC. This gives the protein CASSTGGTYNEQFF.

The chain uses TRBV14 and TRBJ2-1; 8 bases align to TRBD2. V gave up 0 bases and J gave up 8 bases; unmatched junction bases: 9. Germline CDR1 is SGHDN and CDR2 is FVKESK. The CDR3 extends over 16 amino acids. CDR3 region: CASSQDRTGGDYEQFF. Written as DNA, the CDR3 is TGTGCCAGCAGCCAAGATCGGACGGGAGGGGACTATGAGCAGTTCTTC.